There are many counts of the clone carrying this TCR beta chain. What it binds is unknown. Building of the TCR beta libraries involved iRepertoire HTBI primers and Arm-PCR of CDR3 regions. In the authors' methods: In the combined samples, 62 TRBV and more than twelve TRBJ segments were identified. Via MiXCR, TCRdb re-called the multiplex PCR reads, giving one row per CDR3 protein. TCRdb's processing, not the study's, gives the V and J calls here. The top ten clones hold roughly a tenth of a sample with about 540,000 distinct CDR3 sequences, roughly 13% of them seen once. The sample is drawn from a study of regulatory T cells in long-lasting Graves disease. Broader study findings: The work looked only at peripheral blood and did not look at thyroid tissue.

Regarding time point: newly diagnosed GD, antithyroid drugs for less than 3 months. RNA from PBMCs was the source of the TCR library. The CDR3 is made up of 13 amino acids. The trim removed 1 base at V and 8 bases at J, leaving 2 bases unmatched. Germline CDR1 and CDR2: SGHAT and FQNNGV. These data were also filed under a second study, of T cells in Graves' hyperthyroidism and ophthalmopathy.

The sequences come from peripheral blood mononuclear cells (PBMCs), collected at new diagnosis, from a patient treated with antithyroid drugs. The sequence derives from a man aged 25-40 years with Graves disease. The V gene is TRBV11-2, the J gene TRBJ2-1; 7 bases fit TRBD2. The DNA for the CDR3 is TGTGCCAGCAGCTTAGTAGGACTAGATGAGCAGTTCTTC. Translating it yields CASSLVGLDEQFF.